A single sample is the source of the 21 T cell receptor beta chains below, sequenced in a study of a mutant IDH1 vaccine in newly diagnosed glioma. Profiled with immunoSEQ multiplex PCR; TCRdb holds only in-frame clones, not every one. The profile covers tens of thousands of clones, with about 85% appearing a single time and over 3.5% taken by the ten largest. These TCRs' antigens remain unknown. Time point here: week 35, safety follow-up. The investigators gave 300 ug of mutant IDH1 20-mer peptide in each vaccine dose, together with topical imiquimod. Here the sequenced sample was PBMCs, taken from a glioma patient whose treatment included an IDH1 peptide vaccine. These receptors were collected from a man younger than 40 with glioma.

The gene calls are TRBV7-2 and TRBJ2-1; 9 bases fit TRBD1. Trimming removed 5 bases from V and 4 bases from J; junction bases left unmatched: 3. This CDR3 is 14 amino acids long. The germline V gene encodes CDR1 SGHTA and CDR2 FQGNSA. The chain's CDR3 is CASSTGQGYNEQFF. DNA for the CDR3: TGTGCCAGCAGCACGGGACAGGGATACAATGAGCAGTTCTTC.

CDR3 sequence: CASQQGHNSPLHF. The CDR3 DNA sequence: TGTGCCAGCCAGCAGGGCCATAATTCACCCCTCCACTTT. The V gene is TRBV2, the J gene TRBJ1-6, with D possibly TRBD1 on 5 matching bases. The V gene's germline CDR1 is SNHLY and CDR2 FYNNEI. The CDR3 has 13 amino acids. V was cut by 8 bases and J by 5 bases, with 10 bases left in between.

The chain couples TRBV2 to TRBJ2-5, with TRBD2 matching 14 bases. V trimming: 5 bases; J trimming: 2 bases; junction bases outside the gene matches: 19. CDR1 and CDR2 from the germline V gene are SNHLY and FYNNEI. The CDR3 covers 21 residues. Written as DNA, the CDR3 is TGTGCCAGCAGTTCCCCCGCGCCCAGGGGACTAGCGGGGGACCGACAAGAGACCCAGTACTTC. It yields the protein CASSSPAPRGLAGDRQETQYF.

V gene TRBV9 combines with J gene TRBJ2-5; TRBD2 matches 12 bases. This CDR3 region has 17 residues. Looked up from germline, CDR1 is SGDLS and CDR2 is YYNGEE. J was trimmed by 5 bases and V by 4 bases; bases with no gene match: 12. The CDR3 loop reads CASSPGLAGSAGETQYF. For the CDR3, the DNA is TGTGCCAGCAGCCCCGGACTAGCGGGGAGCGCCGGTGAGACCCAGTACTTC. Based on the CDR3 plus reference TRBV9 and TRBJ2-5, the full variable domain is DSGVTQTPKHLITATGQRVTLRCSPRSGDLSVYWYQQSLDQGLQFLIQYYNGEERAKGNILERFSAQQFPDLHSELNLSSLELGDSALYFCASSPGLAGSAGETQYFGPGTRLLVL.

The rearrangement joins TRBV27 to TRBJ1-5; the match to TRBD1 covers 8 bases. Trimming at V came to 7 bases and at J to 7 bases, leaving 6 bases not matched to a gene. Germline V gives CDR1 MNHEY, CDR2 SMNVEV (reference sequence). The CDR3 is made up of 13 amino acids. The CDR3 coding sequence is TGTGCCAGCAAAGGACAGGGAGGCCAGCCCCAGCATTTT. This codes for CASKGQGGQPQHF.

The V gene is TRBV27, the J gene TRBJ1-1, with D possibly matching TRBD1 (6 bases). CDR1 and CDR2 (germline): MNHEY, SMNVEV (reference sequence). With 7 bases removed from V and 0 bases from J, the gap between germline ends came to 21 bases. This CDR3 spans 17 amino acids. In nucleotides, the CDR3 is TGTGCCAGCACCAGGTCCACCGTACAGGGTATGAACACTGAAGCTTTCTTT. As protein: CASTRSTVQGMNTEAFF.

This chain connects TRBV30 to TRBJ2-1; D is undetermined. Germline CDR1 GTSNPN, CDR2 SVGIG (reference sequence). This CDR3 has 13 amino acids. V was pared by 0 bases and J by 7 bases, with 10 bases between. CDR3 sequence: CAWSVTESNEQFF. Written as DNA, the CDR3 is TGTGCCTGGAGTGTTACAGAAAGTAATGAGCAGTTCTTC.

The V gene is TRBV27, the J gene TRBJ1-1; 8 nucleotides align to TRBD1. Germline V gene sequence: CDR1 MNHEY, CDR2 SMNVEV (reference sequence). J lost 1 base, V lost 4 bases, and 2 bases had no gene match. CDR3 length: 14 amino acids. In nucleotides, the CDR3 is TGTGCCAGCAGTTGGGACAGGAGGAACACTGAAGCTTTCTTT. Translating it yields CASSWDRRNTEAFF.

In nucleotides, the CDR3 is TGTGCCAGCAGCCATGTGGGGACTAGCGGGGCAAGACAAGAGACCCAGTACTTC. Its translation is CASSHVGTSGARQETQYF. V and J are TRBV7-9 and TRBJ2-5, with 13 positions matching TRBD2. V gave up 5 bases and J gave up 2 bases; unmatched junction bases: 11. Germline V gene sequence: CDR1 SEHNR, CDR2 FQNEAQ (reference sequence). The CDR3 totals 18 residues.

The J gene is TRBJ1-2, the V gene TRBV5-1; the D is unclear. Germline V gene data show CDR1 as SGHRS and CDR2 as YFSETQ. The CDR3 runs to 13 residues. Trimming shortened V by 4 bases and J by 4 bases, and 11 bases separated the two germline ends. The CDR3 sequence: CASSVDSAYGYTF. As DNA, the CDR3 is TGCGCCAGCAGCGTGGATTCAGCCTATGGCTACACCTTC.

The chain links TRBV19 to TRBJ2-1; tentatively, D is TRBD1 or TRBD2 (5 bases each). Between the trimmed V and J ends, which lost 4 bases and 6 bases, there was a span of 16 bases. Germline CDR1 LNHDA, CDR2 SQIVND (reference sequence). The CDR3 runs 15 residues. This CDR3 is CASSTLDRGGNEQFF. The CDR3 bases are TGTGCCAGTAGTACCCTTGACCGTGGGGGCAATGAGCAGTTCTTC.

The chain employs TRBV10-1 and TRBJ1-1, with 8 positions matching TRBD1. Germline-derived CDR1 and CDR2 are WNHNN and SYGVQD (reference sequence). The trim removed 11 bases at V and 4 bases at J, leaving 12 bases unmatched. The CDR3 runs 14 residues. This CDR3 reads CASQGGRGRTEAFF. The CDR3 nucleotides read TGCGCCTCTCAAGGGGGCAGGGGGCGCACTGAAGCTTTCTTT.

This chain uses TRBV6-6 with TRBJ1-1, with D tentatively TRBD1 (5 bases). CDR3 length: 14 amino acids. Germline CDR1 reads MNHNY; CDR2 reads SVGAGI (reference sequence). The ends were cut back, 0 bases at V and 5 bases at J, with 10 bases in the middle. CDR3 sequence: CASSYSRGVTEAFF. In DNA form, the CDR3 reads TGTGCCAGCAGTTACTCAAGGGGAGTGACTGAAGCTTTCTTT.

The rearrangement uses TRBV5-1 and TRBJ1-1, with 7 bases lining up with TRBD1. V shed 6 bases and J 8 bases; nucleotides not matched to a gene: 16. CDR3 size: 15 residues. Looked up from germline, CDR1 is SGHRS and CDR2 is YFSETQ. This CDR3 reads CASTLTGAGGMEAFF. CDR3 DNA: TGCGCCAGCACTCTCACAGGGGCAGGAGGGATGGAAGCTTTCTTT.

The chain uses TRBV15 and TRBJ1-1; no reliable D call. CDR3 length: 14 residues. Trimming left V 0 bases short and J 0 bases short, with 5 bases between. CDR1 is LNHNV, CDR2 YYDKDF, per germline (reference sequence). The CDR3 protein is CATSRDRVNTEAFF. CDR3 sequence (DNA): TGTGCCACCAGCAGAGATAGGGTGAACACTGAAGCTTTCTTT.

The chain carries TRBV9 and TRBJ1-4; D may be TRBD1 (6 bases). Per germline, CDR1 SGDLS and CDR2 YYNGEE. The CDR3 contains 18 residues. Trimming took off 3 bases at V and 0 bases at J, with 18 bases between the two ends. The CDR3 here is CASSATGSTWATNEKLFF. The CDR3 bases are TGTGCCAGCAGCGCCACAGGGAGTACGTGGGCAACTAATGAAAAACTGTTTTTT. Full variable domain (outside the CDR3, taken from reference TRBV9 and TRBJ1-4): DSGVTQTPKHLITATGQRVTLRCSPRSGDLSVYWYQQSLDQGLQFLIQYYNGEERAKGNILERFSAQQFPDLHSELNLSSLELGDSALYFCASSATGSTWATNEKLFFGSGTQLSVL.

This clone has only one observation. The chain couples TRBV6-1 to TRBJ1-2, with TRBD1 matching 7 bases. This CDR3 comprises 14 residues. The V segment lost 3 bases and the J segment 10 bases; nucleotides outside the gene matches: 11. The V gene's germline CDR1 is MNHNS and CDR2 SASEGT. CDR3 loop: CASSEDVRGVFYTF. In nucleotides, the CDR3 is TGTGCCAGCAGTGAGGACGTCAGGGGGGTCTTCTACACCTTC.

The V gene is TRBV6-5, the J gene TRBJ1-2; D may be TRBD1 (5 bases). The CDR3 is 13 amino acids. Trimming pared 11 bases from V and 1 base from J, leaving 14 bases between. The V gene's germline CDR1 is MNHEY and CDR2 SVGAGI. This chain's CDR3 is CAPGGVSNYGYTF. DNA for the CDR3: TGTGCCCCGGGGGGTGTGAGTAACTATGGCTACACCTTC.

This clone was counted between two and nine times. J is TRBJ1-1 and V is TRBV7-9; possibly TRBD1 for D (5 bases). Trimming stripped 3 bases from V and 4 bases from J, with 18 bases between. The CDR3 loop spans 16 amino acids. Germline CDR1 SEHNR, CDR2 FQNEAQ (reference sequence). The CDR3 DNA reads as TGTGCCAGCAGCTTCGGTGGGGCATCGGGTGCCACTGAAGCTTTCTTT. It codes for CASSFGGASGATEAFF.

This rearrangement joins TRBV15 to TRBJ1-1; D unresolved. Trimming pared 1 base from V and 3 bases from J, leaving 9 bases between. This CDR3 spans 14 amino acids. Germline values: CDR1 LNHNV, CDR2 YYDKDF (reference sequence). The CDR3 bases are TGTGCCACCAGCAGAGTGTCACCGGACACTGAAGCTTTCTTT. Translated: CATSRVSPDTEAFF.

The V call is TRBV6-1, the J call TRBJ1-2; D gene unclear. Germline V gene sequence: CDR1 MNHNS, CDR2 SASEGT. V lost 8 bases to trimming and J lost 3 bases, with 16 bases between them. This CDR3 contains 14 residues. This chain's CDR3 is CASSRIGDYYGYTF. The CDR3 DNA reads as TGTGCCAGCTCAAGAATTGGGGATTACTATGGCTACACCTTC.